This T cell receptor beta chain is from a study of blood T cell repertoires in COVID-19. Across the study: Samples representing acute and convalescent COVID-19 were sourced from the United States, Italy and Spain. Nucleic acid was either cDNA or gDNA, and it came from T cells, B-cell-depleted T cells, or PBMCs.

Original analysis: Researchers report that nucleated cell counts were estimated from reference gene primer amplification. Assay: immunoSEQ multiplex PCR; the TCRdb copy retains only in-frame clones and omits some. D and trimming come from the DNA, and the V and J calls and clone size come from that table. This sample has about 410,000 clones; roughly 89% occur once, and the top ten carry roughly 1.4%. CDR3 length: 16 amino acids. Losses at the gene ends were 1 base for V and 4 bases for J; bases not matched to a gene: 4. Germline V gives CDR1 MNHEY, CDR2 SMNVEV (reference sequence). The V call is TRBV27, the J call TRBJ1-5; 10 bases are a match to TRBD1. Sequenced input: peripheral blood. This sequence was found in a woman aged 25 to 39 with active or convalescent COVID-19. CDR3 coding DNA: TGTGCCAGCAGTTTATTGGGACAGGGGTTGAATCAGCCCCAGCATTTT. This translates into CASSLLGQGLNQPQHF.